This record covers a single T cell receptor beta chain. Its antigen is as yet unknown. The entirety of the isolated RNA underwent reverse transcription, so expressed TCRB transcripts were sequenced. Sequencing used immunoSEQ multiplex PCR; TCRdb keeps in-frame clones, though not all of them. The repertoire includes 630,000 or so clones, around 15% of them detected once, and nearly 0.04% sits in the top ten. Isolation of CD4+ naive, central memory, regulatory and stem cell-like memory cells was achieved by sorting via CD45RO/CCR7/CD25/CD127/CD95/CD27. The entry originates in a study of beta chain features in type 1 diabetes. Overall study results and limits: For Type 1 diabetes patients, all four CD4+ subsets carried TCRB CDR3s that were moderately but significantly shorter.

CDR3 length equals 17 residues. The germline V gene has CDR1 MGHRA and CDR2 YSYEKL. V shed 4 bases and J 2 bases; nucleotides not matched to a gene: 10. The sequenced sample was naive CD4+ T cells from blood. The clonotype comes from a man aged 18 to 29 with type 1 diabetes. V gene TRBV4-1 combines with J gene TRBJ2-3, with TRBD1 identical over 9 bases. DNA for the CDR3: TGCGCCAGCAGCCCGGGACAGGGTAAAGGTAACACAGATACGCAGTATTTT. Encoded protein: CASSPGQGKGNTDTQYF.